The 23 T cell receptor beta chains reported below all come from one sample, sequenced in a study of blood T cell repertoires in COVID-19. TCRdb keeps only in-frame clones here, not all; method: immunoSEQ multiplex PCR. The sample lists around 220,000 clones, roughly 86% occurring once. Sequencing used peripheral blood. These receptors were obtained from a woman in her fifties or sixties with COVID-19, enrolled during active disease.

The chain uses TRBV13 and TRBJ2-1; 11 positions match TRBD1. This CDR3 has 15 amino acids. V trimming: 4 bases; J trimming: 3 bases; junction bases outside the gene matches: 2. The V gene's germline CDR1 is PRHDT and CDR2 FYEKMQ (reference sequence). CDR3 in DNA: TGTGCCAGCAGCTCCGGGACAGGGGGCTACAATGAGCAGTTCTTC. Its translation is CASSSGTGGYNEQFF.

This clone has only a few counts. The chain employs TRBV14 and TRBJ1-1, with TRBD1 matching over 8 bases. Germline V lookup: CDR1 SGHDN, CDR2 FVKESK. V dropped 1 base and J dropped 7; count of bases not matched to a gene: 2. The CDR3 sequence is 13 residues long. The CDR3 DNA sequence: TGTGCCAGCAGCCAAGGGACAGGGCGTGAAGCTTTCTTT. Translating it yields CASSQGTGREAFF.

The V call is TRBV6-5, the J call TRBJ2-7; D is possibly TRBD1 (6 bases). Trimming took off 1 base at V and 6 bases at J, with 13 bases between the two ends. The CDR3 is 14 residues long. The germline V gene encodes CDR1 MNHEY and CDR2 SVGAGI. The CDR3 sequence is CASSYYREGGEQYV. In DNA, the CDR3 is TGTGCCAGCAGTTACTACAGGGAAGGCGGCGAGCAGTACGTC.

The chain joins TRBV25-1 to TRBJ2-5, with D possibly TRBD2 on 6 matching bases. Germline assignment: CDR1 MGHDK and CDR2 SYGVNS. The germline V and J ends were trimmed by 8 bases and 5 bases, with 15 bases remaining between them. This CDR3 spans 13 amino acids. Here the CDR3 DNA reads TGTGCCAGCTCCGGGACGGAGGGGGAGACCCAGTACTTC. Translating it yields CASSGTEGETQYF.

The rearrangement joins TRBV25-1 to TRBJ2-3; a possible D gene is TRBD1 (7 bases). The CDR3 is 15 residues long. Per germline, CDR1 MGHDK and CDR2 SYGVNS. V lost 10 bases and J 0 bases, leaving 17 bases between the germline ends. The CDR3 protein is CATQGGRVSTDTQYF. In DNA form, the CDR3 reads TGTGCCACTCAGGGGGGCAGAGTTAGCACAGATACGCAGTATTTT.

This chain joins TRBV6-1 and TRBJ2-7; D remains unclear. The CDR3 has 11 residues. Looked up from germline, CDR1 is MNHNS and CDR2 is SASEGT. The germline V and J ends were trimmed by 3 bases and 4 bases, with 4 bases remaining between them. The CDR3 coding sequence is TGTGCCAGCAGTGACGGTTACGAGCAGTACGTC. This codes for CASSDGYEQYV.

The chain employs TRBV27 and TRBJ2-1, with 11 bases lining up with TRBD1. The V gene end was trimmed by 4 bases and the J gene end by 4 bases; junction bases not matched to a gene: 9. Per the germline V gene, CDR1 is MNHEY and CDR2 is SMNVEV (reference sequence). The CDR3 sequence is 17 residues long. This CDR3 reads CASSSDAGTGGYNEQFF. The CDR3 coding sequence is TGTGCCAGCAGTTCGGACGCCGGGACAGGGGGTTACAATGAGCAGTTCTTC.

This chain connects TRBV29-1 to TRBJ1-2; D call uncertain. V was cut by 3 bases and J by 6 bases, with 11 bases left in between. The CDR3 sequence is 12 residues long. Per the germline V gene, CDR1 is SQVTM and CDR2 is ANQGSEA. The CDR3: CSVETRGDGYTF. The CDR3 DNA reads TGCAGCGTTGAGACCCGAGGTGATGGCTACACCTTC.

This clone was observed a single time. The V call is TRBV30, the J call TRBJ2-3; 11 bases are shared with TRBD2. V lost 0 bases, J lost 2 bases, and 19 bases stayed unmatched. Germline lookup yields CDR1 GTSNPN and CDR2 SVGIG (reference sequence). The CDR3 is 21 residues long. As DNA, the CDR3 is TGTGCCTGGAGTGTACGAGGCCTTAGCGGGGGGGCAGGAGTGAACACAGATACGCAGTATTTT. This gives the protein CAWSVRGLSGGAGVNTDTQYF.

The J gene is TRBJ2-5, the V gene TRBV21-1; the D call TRBD2 from the table was never checked on the DNA. TRBV21-1 is a listed pseudogene. The CDR3 totals 17 residues. The CDR3 sequence is CASSKAGGASGRQTQYF. Here the CDR3 DNA reads TGTGCCAGCAGCAAAGCCGGGGGGGCTAGCGGGAGGCAGACCCAGTACTTC.

The chain joins TRBV5-1 to TRBJ2-1; D call uncertain. The CDR3 spans 13 residues. The germline V and J ends were trimmed by 4 bases and 5 bases, with 10 bases remaining between them. Germline CDR1 is SGHRS and CDR2 is YFSETQ. Here the CDR3 reads CASSNNTNNEQFF. CDR3 nucleotide sequence: TGCGCCAGCAGCAACAATACAAACAATGAGCAGTTCTTC.

The chain links TRBV5-1 to TRBJ2-7; 8 bases match TRBD1. Trimming removed 0 bases from V and 3 bases from J; junction bases left unmatched: 8. The CDR3 is 16 amino acids. Germline loops: CDR1 SGHRS, CDR2 YFSETQ. The CDR3 DNA follows: TGCGCCAGCAGCTTGGGAGTTGCAGGGGGCATCTACGAGCAGTACGTC. Amino acids: CASSLGVAGGIYEQYV.

J is TRBJ2-1 and V is TRBV6-4; 7 nucleotides line up with TRBD1. The V gene's germline CDR1 is MRHNA and CDR2 SNTAGT. The CDR3 is made up of 13 amino acids. V lost 4 bases, J lost 10 bases, and 7 bases stayed unmatched. This chain's CDR3 is CASSGGTAGEQFF. DNA of the CDR3: TGTGCCAGCAGTGGGGGGACAGCTGGCGAGCAGTTCTTC.

The J gene is TRBJ2-6, the V gene TRBV5-6, with TRBD1 matching 10 bases. Germline-derived CDR1 and CDR2 are SGHDT and YYEEEE. V lost 5 bases, J lost 0 bases, and 5 bases stayed unmatched. The CDR3 runs to 17 residues. The DNA of the CDR3 is TGTGCCAGCAGTCCGACAGGGGGCCGCTCTGGGGCCAACGTCCTGACTTTC. It is translated as CASSPTGGRSGANVLTF.

The chain joins TRBV3-1 (or the pseudogene TRBV3-2) to TRBJ2-3; TRBD2 matches 13 bases. The CDR3 length is 19 residues. The V segment lost 3 bases and the J segment 2 bases; nucleotides outside the gene matches: 11. CDR1 and CDR2 from the germline V gene are LGHDT and YNNKEL (reference sequence). As DNA, the CDR3 is TGTGCCAGCAGCCATAAAGGACTAGCGGGGGTCTATCACACAGATACGCAGTATTTT. Amino acid sequence: CASSHKGLAGVYHTDTQYF.

This chain uses TRBV12-3 or TRBV12-4 with TRBJ1-2, with D possibly matching TRBD1 (6 bases). The CDR3 covers 13 residues. V lost 2 bases and J 7 bases, leaving 11 bases between the germline ends. The CDR3 region is CASSLWQGLGYTF. CDR3 coding DNA: TGTGCCAGCAGTTTATGGCAGGGGCTTGGCTACACCTTC.

This chain connects TRBV11-2 to TRBJ1-6; a weak D match, TRBD1 (6 bases). The germline V gene has CDR1 SGHAT and CDR2 FQNNGV. CDR3 size: 18 residues. Trimming stripped 5 bases from V and 7 bases from J, with 24 bases between. The CDR3 region is CASSPQRGLQGRNSPLHF. DNA of the CDR3: TGTGCCAGCAGCCCCCAGAGGGGGTTACAGGGAAGGAATTCACCCCTCCACTTT.

The V and J genes are TRBV24-1 and TRBJ2-2, with D possibly TRBD2 on 5 matching bases. CDR3 length: 17 amino acids. V dropped 1 base and J dropped 3 bases, with 14 bases sitting between them. Germline assignment: CDR1 KGHDR and CDR2 SFDVKD. CDR3 loop: CATSDFGPRGYTGELFF. CDR3 sequence (DNA): TGTGCCACCAGTGATTTCGGACCACGAGGGTACACCGGGGAGCTGTTTTTT.

The rearrangement links TRBV6-5 to TRBJ1-3; D is possibly TRBD1 (5 bases). Trimming took 6 bases from V and 0 from J, leaving 12 bases between them. This CDR3 is 15 amino acids long. Germline V gene sequence: CDR1 MNHEY, CDR2 SVGAGI. CDR3 sequence: CASRQDVYSGNTIYF. CDR3 nucleotide sequence: TGTGCCAGCAGACAGGACGTCTACTCTGGAAACACCATATATTTT.

Here the CDR3 reads CASSLSGGRQYF. CDR3 DNA: TGTGCCAGCAGCTTAAGCGGGGGGCGACAGTACTTC. The rearrangement links TRBV7-6 to TRBJ2-7, with TRBD2 matching over 9 bases. The V gene's germline CDR1 is SGHVS and CDR2 FNYEAQ. The CDR3 is made up of 12 amino acids. The J segment lost 10 bases and the V segment lost 2 bases, leaving 3 bases of the junction unmatched.

V and J are TRBV6-5 and TRBJ2-7; 7 bases are a match to TRBD1. Unmatched junction bases numbered 4, after V lost 2 bases and J lost 3 bases. Germline V lookup: CDR1 MNHEY, CDR2 SVGAGI. The CDR3 is 14 amino acids. The CDR3 DNA reads TGTGCCAGCAGTTACGCCGGGACAGTCTACGAGCAGTACGTC. It yields the protein CASSYAGTVYEQYV.

The J gene is TRBJ2-3, the V gene TRBV13, with a weak D call TRBD1 (5 bases). V lost 2 bases and J lost 0, with 9 bases in between. Germline V lookup: CDR1 PRHDT, CDR2 FYEKMQ (reference sequence). The CDR3 loop spans 15 amino acids. Here the CDR3 reads CASSLRQTSTDTQYF. The CDR3 DNA sequence: TGTGCCAGCAGCTTAAGACAGACTAGCACAGATACGCAGTATTTT.

Of note for this clone: Other DNA sequences in this sample translate to the same CDR3. The chain joins TRBV11-2 to TRBJ2-1; D is perhaps TRBD2 (7 bases). The CDR3 sequence is 13 residues long. CDR1 is SGHAT, CDR2 FQNNGV, per germline. V shed 1 base and J shed 9 bases, with 10 bases lying between them. In DNA form, the CDR3 reads TGTGCCAGCAGCTTAGTGAGGGGGGGTGAGCAGTTCTTC. Its protein is CASSLVRGGEQFF.